Shown below are 4 T cell receptor beta chains from a single sample sequenced in a study of shared clonotypes between healthy human individuals. The data were produced by immunoSEQ multiplex PCR, yet TCRdb's version contains in-frame clones alone and is incomplete. The sample includes about 2.4 million clones, more than 90% of them seen just once. The sequencing input was naive CD4+ T cells sorted from blood. Subset meaning: CD45RA+ positively selected. These receptors were obtained from a man younger than 35 in good health.

The rearrangement joins TRBV6-5 to TRBJ1-1, with D possibly matching TRBD1 (6 bases). The CDR3 has 12 residues. Trimming removed 6 bases at V and 8 bases at J, with 13 bases between. From germline, CDR1 is MNHEY and CDR2 SVGAGI. The CDR3 spells CASSYYDREAFF. The CDR3 DNA follows: TGTGCCAGCAGCTATTATGACAGGGAAGCTTTCTTT.

V gene TRBV30 combines with J gene TRBJ2-2; D possibly corresponds to TRBD2 (6 bases). The V end was cut by 5 bases, the J end by 6 bases, with 19 bases between. Germline CDR1 and CDR2: GTSNPN and SVGIG (reference sequence). The CDR3 is 15 amino acids. The CDR3 sequence: CAWCRGSGDAGELFF. The CDR3 bases are TGTGCCTGGTGTCGGGGGTCTGGGGACGCCGGGGAGCTGTTTTTT.

V usage is TRBV2 and J usage is TRBJ1-5, with TRBD1 as a possible D gene (5 bases). CDR1 is SNHLY, CDR2 FYNNEI, per germline. The CDR3 totals 13 residues. V was trimmed by 7 bases and J by 9 bases, leaving 16 bases between them. The CDR3 bases are TGTGCCAGCATGGGGCAGGACCCGGGGCCCCAGCATTTT. It specifies CASMGQDPGPQHF.

This chain joins TRBV27 and TRBJ2-3; D gene uncertain. Between the trimmed V and J ends, which lost 7 bases and 2 bases, there was a span of 19 bases. CDR3 length: 16 residues. Germline CDR1 reads MNHEY; CDR2 reads SMNVEV (reference sequence). CDR3 sequence: CASTTRHGQNTDTQYF. The CDR3 DNA is TGTGCCAGCACCACGAGGCACGGCCAGAACACAGATACGCAGTATTTT.